The text below deals with one T cell receptor (beta chain). Method: immunoSEQ multiplex PCR; TCRdb's copy keeps in-frame clones and lacks some. In the table there are about 45,000 clones, about 87% of which are singletons. Germline CDR1 and CDR2: SGHNT and YYREEE (reference sequence). Trimming left V 4 bases short and J 1 base short, with 11 bases between. CDR3 size: 14 residues. The data originate from a study of PD-L1 blockade in urothelial cancer. This clonotype was obtained from a man at least 80 years old with urothelial cancer. Specimen: PBMCs, collected around atezolizumab (anti-PD-L1) treatment. The chain employs TRBV5-4 and TRBJ2-5; maybe TRBD2 (6 bases). The CDR3 sequence: CASSGVGLQETQYF. CDR3 in DNA: TGTGCCAGCAGCGGGGTGGGACTCCAAGAGACCCAGTACTTC.